The source of this TCR beta chain is a study of blood T cell repertoires in COVID-19. TCRdb's copy holds only in-frame clones and misses some; the assay was immunoSEQ multiplex PCR. The sample shows roughly 300,000 clones, approximately 87% of them seen only once. Germline-derived CDR1 and CDR2 are MNHEY and SMNVEV (reference sequence). The CDR3 spans 15 residues. Unmatched junction bases numbered 8, after V lost 6 bases and J lost 4 bases. The sequence came from a woman aged 25 to 39 with COVID-19, enrolled during active disease. What was sequenced was peripheral blood. The chain recombines TRBV27 with TRBJ2-3, with TRBD2 matching 9 bases. CDR3 sequence: CASSVSRGGPDTQYF. For the CDR3, the DNA is TGTGCCAGCAGCGTCTCGCGGGGGGGACCAGATACGCAGTATTTT.